The 30 T cell receptor beta chains in this list originate from one sample, sequenced in a study of T cell repertoires in cytomegalovirus infection. One entry per CDR3 protein, called by TCRdb with MiXCR from the reads. Found here are about 570,000 distinct CDR3 sequences, around two fifths of them singletons; the top ten hold 48%. These TCRs are of unknown antigen specificity. The specimen was cultured PBMCs, collected from culture after CMV antigen stimulation. Receptor source: a human donor in good health (CMV status not recorded). Some clones in this sample may be carry-over from other donors' samples.

The chain is built from TRBV6-8 and TRBJ2-7; TRBD1 agrees at 8 bases. The junction had 5 bases not matched to a gene; V was cut back by 0 bases and J by 4 bases. This CDR3 region has 15 residues. The germline CDR1 and CDR2 sequences are MNHGY and SAAAGT. CDR3 loop: CASSYSGRGQYEQYF. CDR3 in DNA: TGTGCCAGCAGTTACTCGGGCAGGGGGCAGTACGAGCAGTACTTC.

This rearrangement joins TRBV12-3 or TRBV12-4 to TRBJ2-1; D gene unclear. This CDR3 is 11 amino acids long. V was cut by 3 bases and J by 15 bases, with 12 bases left in between. The CDR3 DNA is TGTGCCAGCAGTTTTGGCCCAGATGGGTTCTTC. It specifies CASSFGPDGFF.

This clonotype was observed a handful of times. The V and J genes are TRBV12-3 or TRBV12-4 and TRBJ1-1; TRBD1 might be the D (5 bases). CDR3 size: 13 residues. With 7 bases removed from V and 4 bases from J, the gap between germline ends came to 13 bases. CDR3 in amino acids: CASTSGSVTEAFF. The CDR3 DNA is TGTGCCAGCACCTCAGGGAGTGTCACTGAAGCTTTCTTT.

This clonotype has a handful of counts. The rearrangement uses TRBV25-1 and TRBJ1-1; the D is unclear. V dropped 4 bases and J dropped 1 base, with 13 bases sitting between them. The CDR3 has 15 residues. CDR1 MGHDK and CDR2 SYGVNS come from the germline V gene. In DNA form, the CDR3 reads TGTGCCAGCAGTGCCCAGCCCGGAACGAACACTGAAGCTTTCTTT. Protein product: CASSAQPGTNTEAFF.

This clonotype appeared a few times. V gene TRBV23-1 combines with J gene TRBJ2-1; D gene ambiguous. TRBV23-1 is known as an ORF, though its function is uncertain. V lost 4 bases to trimming and J lost 0 bases, with 10 bases between them. There are 15 residues in the CDR3. The CDR3 DNA is TGCGCCAGCAGTCGGGCGGAAAGCTCCTACAATGAGCAGTTCTTC. It translates to CASSRAESSYNEQFF.

This clonotype was seen a few times. The chain recombines TRBV11-2 with TRBJ2-7, with D unresolved. Trimming removed 5 bases at V and 3 bases at J, with 14 bases between. Germline V gives CDR1 SGHAT, CDR2 FQNNGV. The CDR3 runs 14 residues. This CDR3 reads CASSPPNGIYEQYF. The CDR3 nucleotides are TGTGCCAGCAGCCCCCCGAATGGGATCTACGAGCAGTACTTC.

This clonotype has a handful of counts. The junction does not match germline at one end; this may be a read error. The chain combines TRBV5-6 with TRBJ2-7, with 13 bases matching TRBD2. Germline lookup yields CDR1 SGHDT and CDR2 YYEEEE. The CDR3 sequence is 11 residues long. The CDR3 DNA is TGTGCCAGCAGCACCGGACTAGCGGGGGAATTC. As protein: CASSTGLAGEF.

This clonotype appeared a few times. The V gene is TRBV7-9, the J gene TRBJ2-2; possible D gene TRBD1, 6 bases. Looked up from germline, CDR1 is SEHNR and CDR2 is FQNEAQ (reference sequence). The length of the CDR3 is 16 residues. Trimming took off 8 bases at V and 2 bases at J, with 18 bases between the two ends. CDR3 in amino acids: CASGPTTGGNTGELFF. CDR3 bases: TGTGCCAGCGGACCCACGACAGGCGGCAACACCGGGGAGCTGTTTTTT. The full variable domain, in which reference TRBV7-9 and TRBJ2-2 provide the parts outside the CDR3, is DTGVSQNPRHKITKRGQNVTFRCDPISEHNRLYWYRQTLGQGPEFLTYFQNEAQLEKSRLLSDRFSAERPKGSFSTLEIQRTEQGDSAMYLCASGPTTGGNTGELFFGEGSRLTVL.

This clonotype was counted only a few times. The chain uses TRBV5-4 and TRBJ2-7, with D possibly TRBD1 on 6 matching bases. CDR3 length equals 15 residues. Germline V gene data show CDR1 as SGHNT and CDR2 as YYREEE (reference sequence). Trimming pared 4 bases from V and 2 bases from J, leaving 16 bases between. CDR3 in amino acids: CASSPDRLRTYEQYF. The CDR3 nucleotides read TGTGCCAGCAGCCCAGACAGGCTGCGGACCTACGAGCAGTACTTC.

This clonotype was seen a few times. V usage is TRBV6-2 or TRBV6-3 and J usage is TRBJ2-5; unclear D gene. Germline assignment: CDR1 MNHEY and CDR2 SVGEGT. The CDR3 totals 12 residues. Trimming took off 9 bases at V and 3 bases at J, with 11 bases between the two ends. The CDR3 coding sequence is TGTGCCAGTACGTTGCCGGAAGAGACCCAGTACTTC. Residues: CASTLPEETQYF.

This clonotype was seen a handful of times. This rearrangement joins TRBV2 to TRBJ1-6, with TRBD1 as a possible D gene (6 bases). V lost 5 bases, J lost 10 bases, and 21 bases lay in between. Germline CDR1 SNHLY, CDR2 FYNNEI. There are 16 residues in the CDR3. CDR3 coding DNA: TGTGCCAGCAGTCCAGACAGGCCGCCCTCGGGGTCACCCCTCCACTTT. Translation gives CASSPDRPPSGSPLHF.

In this sample, this clonotype turned up a few times. This rearrangement joins TRBV11-2 to TRBJ1-4, with 7 bases lining up with TRBD1. Germline CDR1 and CDR2: SGHAT and FQNNGV. The ends lost 5 bases at V and 6 bases at J; junction bases unmatched: 9. This CDR3 is built from 15 residues. CDR3 nucleotide sequence: TGTGCCAGCAGCCCGAGACAGGGCTGGGATGAAAAACTGTTTTTT. Translating it yields CASSPRQGWDEKLFF.

The chain links TRBV12-3 or TRBV12-4 to TRBJ1-1, with a weak D call TRBD1 (5 bases). Deletions cut 7 bases from V and 8 bases from J, with 14 bases between. This CDR3 comprises 12 residues. The DNA for the CDR3 is TGTGCCAGCACCCAGAGGGGCCGAGAAGCTTTCTTT. Translation: CASTQRGREAFF.

The CDR3 nucleotides read TGCAGTGCCGGGACAGGGGAAGACGCTTTCTTT. Residues: CSAGTGEDAFF. This rearrangement joins TRBV20-1 to TRBJ1-1, with 10 bases matching TRBD1. V lost 6 bases and J lost 11; bases outside the gene matches: 6. This CDR3 is 11 amino acids long. Germline CDR1 reads DFQATT; CDR2 reads SNEGSKA (reference sequence).

The chain is built from TRBV2 and TRBJ1-2; 8 nucleotides match TRBD1. With V trimmed by 7 bases and J by 4 bases, 5 bases remained unmatched. The CDR3 runs to 13 residues. Germline V gene sequence: CDR1 SNHLY, CDR2 FYNNEI. Here the CDR3 reads CASKIGTGYGYTF. The CDR3 DNA follows: TGTGCCAGCAAGATCGGGACAGGCTATGGCTACACCTTC.

This clonotype was seen a handful of times. This chain connects TRBV7-2 to TRBJ2-1; 8 bases map to TRBD1. Germline assignment: CDR1 SGHTA and CDR2 FQGNSA. Trimming at V came to 5 bases and at J to 3 bases, leaving 3 bases not matched to a gene. This CDR3 region has 14 residues. In DNA, the CDR3 is TGTGCCAGCAGCGGAGACAGGGGCTACAATGAGCAGTTCTTC. This codes for CASSGDRGYNEQFF.

In its sample, this clonotype was seen a few times. The chain uses TRBV11-2 and TRBJ1-5; 8 nucleotides match TRBD1. This CDR3 has 18 residues. Trimming took 1 base from V and 1 from J; bases not matched to a gene: 9. Germline V gene data show CDR1 as SGHAT and CDR2 as FQNNGV. The CDR3 region is CASSLGTGGYPSNQPQHF. For the CDR3, the DNA is TGTGCCAGCAGCTTAGGAACAGGGGGTTACCCAAGCAATCAGCCCCAGCATTTT.

This clonotype turned up a few times. The gene calls are TRBV12-3 or TRBV12-4 and TRBJ2-1; D is unclear. This CDR3 spans 12 amino acids. V was shortened by 4 bases and J by 5 bases, with 6 bases between the two germline ends. The CDR3: CASSSGDNEQFF. CDR3 nucleotides: TGTGCCAGCAGTTCTGGGGACAATGAGCAGTTCTTC.

This clonotype showed up just a few times. This chain joins TRBV7-8 and TRBJ1-1, with D maybe TRBD1 (6 bases). The CDR3 is made up of 18 amino acids. Trimming took 6 bases from V and 1 from J, leaving 24 bases between them. The germline CDR1 and CDR2 sequences are SGHVS and FQNEAQ. CDR3 amino acids: CASRQTPGVRLENTEAFF. The CDR3 bases are TGTGCCAGCAGACAAACCCCAGGGGTCAGGCTCGAGAACACTGAAGCTTTCTTT.

This clonotype was detected a few times. This sequence joins TRBV7-2 and TRBJ2-3; D call uncertain. The CDR3 consists of 14 residues. V shed 1 base and J shed 2 bases, with 7 bases lying between them. The germline V gene has CDR1 SGHTA and CDR2 FQGNSA. This CDR3 is CASSLVRFTDTQYF. The CDR3 nucleotides are TGTGCCAGCAGCTTAGTTCGCTTCACAGATACGCAGTATTTT. The variable domain in full, with the rest retrieved from reference TRBV7-2 and TRBJ2-3, is GAGVSQSPSNKVTEKGKDVELRCDPISGHTALYWYRQSLGQGLEFLIYFQGNSAPDKSGLPSDRFSAERTGGSVSTLTIQRTQQEDSAVYLCASSLVRFTDTQYFGPGTRLTVL.

The chain combines TRBV5-6 with TRBJ2-7, with 10 bases matching TRBD1. V was clipped by 6 bases and J by 2 bases; unmatched bases: 5. Germline CDR1 and CDR2: SGHDT and YYEEEE. The CDR3 runs to 14 residues. The DNA for the CDR3 is TGTGCCAGCAATCCCGGGACAGGGGCCTACGAGCAGTACTTC. Protein: CASNPGTGAYEQYF.

The CDR3 loop reads CAWSASYSGSGANVLTF. The CDR3 coding sequence is TGTGCCTGGAGTGCCTCCTATAGTGGCTCTGGGGCCAACGTCCTGACTTTC. This chain links TRBV30 with TRBJ2-6; D uncertain. The CDR3 totals 17 residues. From germline, CDR1 is GTSNPN and CDR2 SVGIG (reference sequence). V dropped 1 base and J dropped 0 bases, with 13 bases sitting between them.

The rearrangement links TRBV20-1 to TRBJ1-4; D not certain. Germline CDR1 reads DFQATT; CDR2 reads SNEGSKA (reference sequence). This CDR3 region has 17 residues. The germline V and J ends were trimmed by 2 bases and 3 bases, with 19 bases remaining between them. The CDR3 region has the DNA TGCAGTGCTAGAAGGTTCGGGGTGGATTCTCCTAATGAAAAACTGTTTTTT. Translated: CSARRFGVDSPNEKLFF.

The rearrangement joins TRBV7-6 to TRBJ2-7; D is uncertain. V was shortened by 10 bases and J by 1 base, with 14 bases between the two germline ends. Germline CDR1 is SGHVS and CDR2 is FNYEAQ. This CDR3 is built from 13 residues. CDR3 nucleotide sequence: TGTGCCACCGCCCATCGGCAGTCCTACGAGCAGTACTTC. This codes for CATAHRQSYEQYF.

The rearrangement links TRBV5-5 to TRBJ1-1, with 8 bases fitting TRBD1. This CDR3 contains 15 residues. V lost 0 bases to trimming and J lost 2 bases; unmatched junction nucleotides: 3. CDR1 is SGHKS, CDR2 YYEKEE, per germline (reference sequence). CDR3 DNA: TGTGCCAGCAGCTTGGATACAGGGGGAAACACTGAAGCTTTCTTT. This translates into CASSLDTGGNTEAFF.

The genes are TRBV7-6 and TRBJ2-3, with unresolved D. There are 16 residues in the CDR3. Per germline, CDR1 SGHVS and CDR2 FNYEAQ. The ends were cut back, 7 bases at V and 2 bases at J, with 19 bases in the middle. The CDR3 is CASTMTPGSSTDTQYF. The CDR3 bases are TGTGCCAGCACCATGACCCCCGGCAGCTCCACAGATACGCAGTATTTT. The variable domain in full, completed from reference TRBV7-6 and TRBJ2-3, reads GAGVSQSPRYKVTKRGQDVALRCDPISGHVSLYWYRQALGQGPEFLTYFNYEAQQDKSGLPNDRFSAERPEGSISTLTIQRTEQRDSAMYRCASTMTPGSSTDTQYFGPGTRLTVL.

This clonotype has a single count. This chain's CDR3 is CASSYDGGNTEAFF. CDR3 sequence (DNA): TGTGCCAGCAGTTACGACGGAGGGAACACTGAAGCTTTCTTT. This sequence joins TRBV6-2 or TRBV6-3 and TRBJ1-1, with D hard to call. The CDR3 length is 14 residues. Germline lookup yields CDR1 MNHEY and CDR2 SVGEGT. Trimming pared 2 bases from V and 1 base from J, leaving 8 bases between.

The table lists this clonotype with a few counts. The chain carries TRBV7-2 and TRBJ2-1; perhaps D is TRBD1 or TRBD2 (7 bases each). The CDR3 length is 13 residues. CDR1 and CDR2 (germline): SGHTA, FQGNSA. The V gene lost 4 bases and the J gene lost 8 bases, with 12 bases spanning the gap. The CDR3 bases are TGTGCCAGCAGCTACCAGGGGGGGCATGAGCAGTTCTTC. Protein sequence: CASSYQGGHEQFF.

V usage is TRBV7-2 and J usage is TRBJ2-3, with 13 bases matching TRBD2. The germline CDR1 and CDR2 sequences are SGHTA and FQGNSA. Trimming took 5 bases from V and 8 from J; bases not matched to a gene: 10. The CDR3 is 16 amino acids. The CDR3 loop is CASSLLGGTSGVTQYF. CDR3 bases: TGTGCCAGCAGCCTACTAGGAGGGACTAGCGGGGTTACGCAGTATTTT.

This clonotype was seen at least ten times. V usage is TRBV7-2 and J usage is TRBJ1-1; D not certain. This CDR3 comprises 16 residues. V lost 5 bases and J 1 base, leaving 17 bases between the germline ends. Germline values: CDR1 SGHTA, CDR2 FQGNSA. This CDR3 is CASSPPSGRRNTEAFF. In nucleotides, the CDR3 is TGTGCCAGCAGCCCACCCTCCGGACGGAGGAACACTGAAGCTTTCTTT. Using reference TRBV7-2 and TRBJ1-1 for the parts outside the CDR3, the full variable domain is GAGVSQSPSNKVTEKGKDVELRCDPISGHTALYWYRQSLGQGLEFLIYFQGNSAPDKSGLPSDRFSAERTGGSVSTLTIQRTQQEDSAVYLCASSPPSGRRNTEAFFGQGTRLTVV.